Below, 27 T cell receptor beta chains from the same sample are listed, as sequenced in a study of T cell responses to AZD1222 COVID-19 vaccine. The repertoire was sequenced with immunoSEQ multiplex PCR; TCRdb's copy has only in-frame clones and lacks some. The table lists 25,000 to 35,000 clones, roughly 73% of them singletons. The sequencing here drew on peripheral blood, taken on day 0 of AZD1222 vaccination. The receptors were gathered from an adult in good health.

CDR3 in amino acids: CASSLARGTNYGYTF. The CDR3 nucleotides read TGTGCCAGCAGCCTAGCTCGAGGGACAAACTATGGCTACACCTTC. The V call is TRBV3-1 (or the pseudogene TRBV3-2), the J call TRBJ1-2, with D possibly matching TRBD1 (6 bases). V was shortened by 4 bases and J by 2 bases, with 14 bases between the two germline ends. The CDR3 sequence is 15 residues long. Germline V lookup: CDR1 LGHDT, CDR2 YNNKEL (reference sequence).

Sample share makes this clone medium-sized (0.01 to 0.1%). The CDR3 is CATSDDRGGGTEAFF. CDR3 bases: TGTGCCACCAGTGATGACAGGGGAGGTGGGACTGAAGCTTTCTTT. This chain links TRBV24-1 with TRBJ1-1; TRBD1 matches 8 bases. The CDR3 runs 15 residues. Trimming removed 3 bases from V and 5 bases from J; junction bases left unmatched: 7. The germline V gene encodes CDR1 KGHDR and CDR2 SFDVKD.

This clone has only one observation. V usage is TRBV7-2 and J usage is TRBJ1-4; D remains ambiguous. This CDR3 contains 14 residues. The ends were cut back, 2 bases at V and 4 bases at J, with 8 bases in the middle. The germline gives CDR1 SGHTA, CDR2 FQGNSA. The CDR3 nucleotides are TGTGCCAGCAGCTTAACGGGGATTAATGAAAAACTGTTTTTT. It translates to CASSLTGINEKLFF.

The rearrangement joins TRBV4-3 to TRBJ1-5; 9 bases line up with TRBD1. CDR1 and CDR2 from the germline V gene are LGHNA and YSLEER. Trimming took 0 bases from V and 2 from J; bases not matched to a gene: 11. The CDR3 contains 19 residues. CDR3 sequence (DNA): TGCGCCAGCAGCCAAGATCTCACAGGGGGCGACTCGGGCAATCAGCCCCAGCATTTT. This encodes CASSQDLTGGDSGNQPQHF.

This chain uses TRBV30 with TRBJ1-2; 7 positions match TRBD1. Germline trimming cut 1 base from V and 3 bases from J; bases unmatched to any gene: 11. The CDR3 spans 16 residues. The V gene's germline CDR1 is GTSNPN and CDR2 SVGIG (reference sequence). CDR3 DNA sequence: TGTGCCTGGAGTGCCCGGGTAGGGGGCAGGGACTATGGCTACACCTTC. Amino acid sequence: CAWSARVGGRDYGYTF. Looking up the rest from reference TRBV30 and TRBJ1-2 gives the full variable domain: SQTIHQWPATLVQPVGSPLSLECTVEGTSNPNLYWYRQAAGRGLQLLFYSVGIGQISSEVPQNLSASRPQDRQFILSSKKLLLSDSGFYLCAWSARVGGRDYGYTFGSGTRLTVV.

This chain uses TRBV7-2 with TRBJ2-3, with D possibly matching TRBD2 (6 bases). Germline values: CDR1 SGHTA, CDR2 FQGNSA. V dropped 1 base and J dropped 4 bases, with 9 bases sitting between them. The CDR3 is 14 residues long. CDR3 sequence (DNA): TGTGCCAGCAGCTTAGGGGCTAGCGCAGATACGCAGTATTTT. This sequence encodes CASSLGASADTQYF.

This rearrangement joins TRBV28 to TRBJ1-2; 8 positions agree with TRBD1. The CDR3 consists of 13 residues. V lost 6 bases to trimming and J lost 6 bases; unmatched junction nucleotides: 6. Looked up from germline, CDR1 is MDHEN and CDR2 is SYDVKM. The CDR3 DNA sequence: TGTGCCAGCAGAAAGGACAGGGTCCATGGCTACACCTTC. Translated, it gives CASRKDRVHGYTF.

The gene calls are TRBV12-3 or TRBV12-4 and TRBJ1-1; unclear D gene. V lost 3 bases and J lost 6, with 11 bases in between. The CDR3 consists of 13 residues. CDR3 sequence reads: CASSLFVGAEAFF. The CDR3 DNA reads as TGTGCCAGCAGTTTGTTCGTTGGGGCTGAAGCTTTCTTT.

The J gene is TRBJ1-1, the V gene TRBV5-1, with 10 bases that match TRBD1. V dropped 2 bases and J dropped 4; count of bases not matched to a gene: 2. The CDR3 is 14 amino acids. Germline CDR1 and CDR2: SGHRS and YFSETQ. CDR3 bases: TGCGCCAGCAGCTTAGGACAGGGGGGCACTGAAGCTTTCTTT. Amino acid sequence: CASSLGQGGTEAFF.

The chain links TRBV7-8 to TRBJ1-1, with D possibly matching TRBD1 (5 bases). Trimming pared 5 bases from V and 0 bases from J, leaving 13 bases between. The CDR3 is 15 residues long. The germline V gene encodes CDR1 SGHVS and CDR2 FQNEAQ. CDR3 region: CASSPTGTVNTEAFF. The CDR3 bases are TGTGCCAGCAGCCCAACCGGGACGGTGAACACTGAAGCTTTCTTT.

To note about this clone: Other DNA sequences in this specimen translate into the identical CDR3. The chain has TRBV10-3 and TRBJ1-2; 8 bases are shared with TRBD1. Trimming cost V 0 bases and J 2 bases; bases outside gene matches: 5. Germline CDR1 and CDR2: ENHRY and SYGVKD. The CDR3 loop spans 16 amino acids. The CDR3 DNA reads as TGTGCCATCAGTGAGTCGGGAACAGGGGGAAACTATGGCTACACCTTC. Translating it yields CAISESGTGGNYGYTF.

This chain joins TRBV7-2 and TRBJ2-5; D remains ambiguous. The germline V and J ends were trimmed by 4 bases and 7 bases, with 16 bases remaining between them. CDR3 size: 14 residues. Germline CDR1 and CDR2: SGHTA and FQGNSA. CDR3 amino acids: CASSSGRSSWTQYF. CDR3 sequence (DNA): TGTGCCAGCAGCTCGGGCAGAAGTAGTTGGACCCAGTACTTC.

The V and J genes are TRBV12-3 or TRBV12-4 and TRBJ2-7; TRBD1 matches at 8 bases. V was pared by 5 bases and J by 3 bases, with 3 bases of the junction left unmatched. The CDR3 length is 13 residues. CDR3 sequence: CASSLTGDYEQYF. The CDR3 DNA reads as TGTGCCAGCAGTCTGACAGGGGACTACGAGCAGTACTTC.

V and J are TRBV6-1 and TRBJ2-7, with D unclear. The length of the CDR3 is 14 residues. V lost 3 bases and J 7 bases, leaving 16 bases between the germline ends. Germline V lookup: CDR1 MNHNS, CDR2 SASEGT. CDR3 region: CASSDRAPVGEQYV. The CDR3 DNA is TGTGCCAGCAGTGATCGGGCCCCCGTGGGGGAGCAGTACGTC.

The V call is TRBV6-5, the J call TRBJ1-4; TRBD1 matches 10 bases. There are 16 residues in the CDR3. The V and J ends lost 2 bases and 4 bases, in that order; junction bases with no gene match: 4. Germline CDR1 MNHEY, CDR2 SVGAGI. The CDR3 loop reads CASSYGDRGGNEKLFF. CDR3 sequence (DNA): TGTGCCAGCAGTTACGGGGACAGGGGCGGTAATGAAAAACTGTTTTTT.

This clone was seen only a few times. CDR3: CASSAGRGGEKLFF. In DNA, the CDR3 is TGCGCCAGCAGCGCCGGGAGAGGAGGAGAAAAACTGTTTTTT. The chain recombines TRBV5-1 with TRBJ1-4; D is ambiguous. The V and J ends lost 4 bases and 8 bases respectively, with 15 bases between them. The CDR3 runs 14 residues. The germline V gene has CDR1 SGHRS and CDR2 YFSETQ. The whole variable domain, filled in from reference TRBV5-1 and TRBJ1-4, reads KAGVTQTPRYLIKTRGQQVTLSCSPISGHRSVSWYQQTPGQGLQFLFEYFSETQRNKGNFPGRFSGRQFSNSRSEMNVSTLELGDSALYLCASSAGRGGEKLFFGSGTQLSVL.

The chain joins TRBV30 to TRBJ1-6; possibly TRBD1 for D (6 bases). The CDR3 contains 16 residues. The germline V gene encodes CDR1 GTSNPN and CDR2 SVGIG (reference sequence). Trimming pared 6 bases from V and 0 bases from J, leaving 15 bases between. The CDR3 sequence: CACPRGQSSYNSPLHF. CDR3 nucleotides: TGTGCCTGCCCAAGGGGACAAAGCTCCTATAATTCACCCCTCCACTTT.

V is TRBV2 and J is TRBJ1-6; 9 positions match TRBD1. This CDR3 is 13 amino acids long. Germline CDR1 SNHLY, CDR2 FYNNEI. Trimming cost V 8 bases and J 9 bases; bases outside gene matches: 5. The CDR3 is CASQGQGGSPLHF. CDR3 DNA sequence: TGTGCCAGCCAGGGACAGGGAGGTTCACCCCTCCACTTT.

This clone has a single count. The V gene is TRBV11-2, the J gene TRBJ2-3; 16 bases agree with TRBD2. V was clipped by 6 bases and J by 7 bases; unmatched bases: 7. Germline-derived CDR1 and CDR2 are SGHAT and FQNNGV. The CDR3 totals 16 residues. CDR3 sequence reads: CASRPGLAGGQNTQYF. The CDR3 DNA reads as TGTGCCAGCAGACCGGGACTAGCGGGGGGGCAAAATACGCAGTATTTT.

This clone was seen only a few times. The chain links TRBV19 to TRBJ2-7, with TRBD1 matching 8 bases. The CDR3 loop spans 17 amino acids. Trimming removed 3 bases from V and 5 bases from J; junction bases left unmatched: 15. CDR1 LNHDA and CDR2 SQIVND come from the germline V gene (reference sequence). The DNA for the CDR3 is TGTGCCAGTAGTATCGGGTCCGGGACAGGCCTAACCCACGAGCAGTACTTC. Translation gives CASSIGSGTGLTHEQYF.

V gene TRBV7-9 combines with J gene TRBJ1-1; 8 bases map to TRBD1. Germline CDR1 SEHNR, CDR2 FQNEAQ (reference sequence). V lost 5 bases and J lost 1; bases outside the gene matches: 6. The CDR3 runs to 15 residues. CDR3 sequence: CASSTRTGKNTEAFF. The CDR3 DNA reads as TGTGCCAGCAGCACCAGGACAGGGAAGAACACTGAAGCTTTCTTT.

V is TRBV13 and J is TRBJ2-7; the match to TRBD1 covers 9 bases. This CDR3 is 14 amino acids long. With 5 bases clipped from V and 3 bases from J, the junction kept 5 bases outside the gene matches. Germline CDR1 and CDR2: PRHDT and FYEKMQ (reference sequence). The CDR3 DNA sequence: TGTGCCAGCAGCGGATCGGACAGGGGCTACGAGCAGTACTTC. Translation: CASSGSDRGYEQYF.

This chain uses TRBV19 with TRBJ2-5; D tentatively reads TRBD1 or TRBD2 (5 bases each). The CDR3 length is 15 residues. Trimming left V 8 bases short and J 5 bases short, with 21 bases between. The germline V gene has CDR1 LNHDA and CDR2 SQIVND (reference sequence). The CDR3 region is CASGTRDRQGETQYF. The CDR3 DNA follows: TGTGCCAGTGGAACCAGGGACCGCCAAGGGGAGACCCAGTACTTC.

This chain uses TRBV7-2 with TRBJ1-2; D gene ambiguous. Looked up from germline, CDR1 is SGHTA and CDR2 is FQGNSA. The V end was cut by 1 base, the J end by 4 bases, with 1 base between. CDR3 length: 11 amino acids. The CDR3 is CASSLVYGYTF. In DNA, the CDR3 is TGTGCCAGCAGCTTAGTCTATGGCTACACCTTC.

The V gene is TRBV5-5, the J gene TRBJ1-6; possibly TRBD1 for D (6 bases). The CDR3 runs to 16 residues. Germline V gives CDR1 SGHKS, CDR2 YYEKEE (reference sequence). V gave up 1 base and J gave up 4 bases, with 12 bases separating them. CDR3 protein: CASSLRQGNYNSPLHF. The CDR3 DNA follows: TGTGCCAGCAGCTTGAGGCAGGGGAATTATAATTCACCCCTCCACTTT. The entire variable domain, with the rest obtained from reference TRBV5-5 and TRBJ1-6, is as follows: DAGVTQSPTHLIKTRGQQVTLRCSPISGHKSVSWYQQVLGQGPQFIFQYYEKEERGRGNFPDRFSARQFPNYSSELNVNALLLGDSALYLCASSLRQGNYNSPLHFGNGTRLTVT.

A remark on this clone: This sample includes further DNA sequences coding for the same CDR3. The rearrangement joins TRBV5-1 to TRBJ1-2; TRBD1 might be the D (6 bases). Germline lookup yields CDR1 SGHRS and CDR2 YFSETQ. V was trimmed by 3 bases and J by 4 bases, leaving 10 bases between them. This CDR3 has 13 residues. The CDR3 bases are TGCGCCAGCAGCTCCGACAGGTCCTATGGCTACACCTTC. Its protein product is CASSSDRSYGYTF.

This rearrangement joins TRBV18 to TRBJ2-1; 7 bases align to TRBD2. Germline V lookup: CDR1 KGHSH, CDR2 LQKENI. The CDR3 totals 16 residues. With 0 bases clipped from V and 4 bases from J, the junction kept 6 bases outside the gene matches. Written as DNA, the CDR3 is TGTGCCAGCTCACCACCCGGCGGGGGTCTATACAATGAGCAGTTCTTC. It codes for CASSPPGGGLYNEQFF.